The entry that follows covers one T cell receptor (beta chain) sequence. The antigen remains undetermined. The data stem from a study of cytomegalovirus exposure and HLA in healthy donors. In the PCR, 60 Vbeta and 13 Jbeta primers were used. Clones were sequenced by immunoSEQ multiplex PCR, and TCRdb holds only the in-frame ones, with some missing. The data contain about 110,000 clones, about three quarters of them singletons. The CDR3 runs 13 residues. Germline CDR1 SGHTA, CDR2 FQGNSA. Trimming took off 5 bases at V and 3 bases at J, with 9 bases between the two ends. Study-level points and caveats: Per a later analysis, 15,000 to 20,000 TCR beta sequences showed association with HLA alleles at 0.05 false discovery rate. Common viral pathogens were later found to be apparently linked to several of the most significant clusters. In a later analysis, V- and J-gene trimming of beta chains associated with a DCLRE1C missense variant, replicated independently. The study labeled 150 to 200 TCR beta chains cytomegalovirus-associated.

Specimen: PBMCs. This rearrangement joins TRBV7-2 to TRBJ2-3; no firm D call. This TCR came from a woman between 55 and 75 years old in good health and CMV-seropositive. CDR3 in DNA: TGTGCCAGCAGCCTCTCTCCGACAGATACGCAGTATTTT. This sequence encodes CASSLSPTDTQYF.